These 18 T cell receptor beta chains originate from one sample sequenced in a study of a mutant IDH1 vaccine in newly diagnosed glioma. Documented time point: week 11, during vaccination. A single vaccine dose contained 300 ug of mutant IDH1 20-mer peptide, and topical imiquimod was used with it. The antigens of these receptors remain unknown. Sequencing was performed with immunoSEQ multiplex PCR; in TCRdb, only in-frame clones are kept and a portion is missing. The sample consists of tens of thousands of clones, approximately 84% of them appearing once. Sequenced here: PBMCs, sampled from a glioma patient whose treatment included an IDH1 peptide vaccine. Receptors were obtained from a woman aged 45-59 years with glioma.

The chain links TRBV23-1 to TRBJ1-3; tentative D call: TRBD1 (5 bases). TRBV23-1 is an open reading frame whose function is uncertain. The CDR3 is 14 residues long. V lost 3 bases to trimming and J lost 3 bases, with 9 bases between them. The CDR3 loop is CASSHARVGNTIYF. In DNA, the CDR3 is TGCGCCAGCAGTCATGCCAGGGTTGGAAACACCATATATTTT.

This chain links TRBV5-1 with TRBJ1-1, with unresolved D. This CDR3 comprises 15 residues. In germline, CDR1 is SGHRS, CDR2 YFSETQ. The V end was cut by 6 bases, the J end by 6 bases, with 21 bases between. CDR3 sequence (DNA): TGCGCCAGCACCCCTTCTTCCGGGGTTGGTGCTGAAGCTTTCTTT. It encodes CASTPSSGVGAEAFF.

The CDR3 DNA is TGTGCCTGGAGCCTCGGCAACTCTGGAAACACCATATATTTT. Translating gives CAWSLGNSGNTIYF. The gene calls are TRBV30 and TRBJ1-3; D is uncertain. The germline V gene has CDR1 GTSNPN and CDR2 SVGIG (reference sequence). The CDR3 loop spans 14 amino acids. The V and J ends lost 3 bases and 0 bases respectively, with 9 bases between them.

The chain uses TRBV6-1 and TRBJ1-4, with a weak D call TRBD1 (5 bases). The CDR3 extends over 14 amino acids. From germline, CDR1 is MNHNS and CDR2 SASEGT. Trimming cost V 8 bases and J 3 bases, with 13 bases left between them. Here the CDR3 reads CASGRQTSNEKLFF. CDR3 DNA: TGTGCCAGCGGGAGACAGACCTCTAATGAAAAACTGTTTTTT.

V is TRBV11-3 and J is TRBJ1-1, with 7 bases matching TRBD1. V shed 1 base, J shed 5 bases, and the junction held 4 bases outside the gene matches. The CDR3 covers 14 residues. Germline assignment: CDR1 SGHNT and CDR2 YENEEA. The CDR3 spells CASSLVRGDTEAFF. For the CDR3, the DNA is TGTGCCAGCAGCTTAGTCAGGGGGGATACTGAAGCTTTCTTT. Combining the CDR3 with reference TRBV11-3 and TRBJ1-1 gives the whole variable domain EAGVVQSPRYKIIEKKQPVAFWCNPISGHNTLYWYLQNLGQGPELLIRYENEEAVDDSQLPKDRFSAERLKGVDSTLKIQPAELGDSAVYLCASSLVRGDTEAFFGQGTRLTVV.

The chain has TRBV19 and TRBJ2-1, with D perhaps matching TRBD1 (6 bases). V lost 6 bases and J lost 7, with 13 bases in between. The germline V gene encodes CDR1 LNHDA and CDR2 SQIVND (reference sequence). There are 13 residues in the CDR3. CDR3 region: CASRSGQGNEQFF. For the CDR3, the DNA is TGTGCCAGTAGGTCCGGGCAGGGGAATGAGCAGTTCTTC.

The chain links TRBV5-1 to TRBJ1-5; D perhaps matches TRBD1 (5 bases). This CDR3 comprises 14 residues. CDR1 is SGHRS, CDR2 YFSETQ, per germline. V was shortened by 4 bases and J by 0 bases, with 8 bases between the two germline ends. The chain's CDR3 is CASSPGTSNQPQHF. CDR3 nucleotide sequence: TGCGCCAGCAGCCCCGGGACTAGCAATCAGCCCCAGCATTTT.

The gene calls are TRBV29-1 and TRBJ1-1; D gene unclear. The CDR3 consists of 10 residues. Per germline, CDR1 SQVTM and CDR2 ANQGSEA. V was trimmed by 1 base and J by 6 bases, leaving 3 bases between them. The CDR3 DNA reads as TGCAGCGTTGAAGTACCTGAAGCTTTCTTT. Translating it yields CSVEVPEAFF.

The CDR3 here is CSVGNSAWVSYGYTF. CDR3 in DNA: TGCAGCGTTGGCAACAGCGCCTGGGTGAGCTATGGCTACACCTTC. The V gene is TRBV29-1, the J gene TRBJ1-2; D remains unclear. V gave up 4 bases and J gave up 4 bases, with 19 bases separating them. Germline V lookup: CDR1 SQVTM, CDR2 ANQGSEA. This CDR3 is built from 15 residues.

The genes are TRBV29-1 and TRBJ2-7, with 7 bases matching TRBD1. Germline lookup yields CDR1 SQVTM and CDR2 ANQGSEA. The V gene end was trimmed by 0 bases and the J gene end by 0 bases; junction bases not matched to a gene: 5. This CDR3 is built from 15 residues. CDR3 coding DNA: TGCAGCGTTGAAGAGGCGACAGGGTTCTCCTACGAGCAGTACTTC. Protein product: CSVEEATGFSYEQYF.

V and J are TRBV5-4 and TRBJ1-3; TRBD1 matches at 7 bases. The CDR3 length is 15 residues. Unmatched junction bases numbered 4, after V lost 0 bases and J lost 4 bases. Germline V gene lookup returns CDR1 SGHNT and CDR2 YYREEE (reference sequence). The CDR3 sequence: CASSLEQGTGNTIYF. The DNA for the CDR3 is TGTGCCAGCAGCTTGGAACAGGGGACGGGAAACACCATATATTTT.

The chain recombines TRBV7-9 with TRBJ1-2, with D maybe TRBD1 (5 bases). Germline CDR1 SEHNR, CDR2 FQNEAQ (reference sequence). The CDR3 consists of 14 residues. The CDR3 is CTPSITGWGYGYTF. CDR3 sequence (DNA): TGTACCCCCTCCATAACCGGTTGGGGGTATGGCTACACCTTC. Together with reference TRBV7-9 and TRBJ1-2, the CDR3 gives the full variable domain: DTGVSQNPRHKITKRGQNVTFRCDPISEHNRLYWYRQTLGQGPEFLTYFQNEAQLEKSRLLSDRFSAERPKGSFSTLEIQRTEQGDSAMYLCTPSITGWGYGYTFGSGTRLTVV.

The CDR3 DNA reads TGTGCCAGCAGCGTAGGCCCTTTTAGAGGCGGGGGCCAGGTCGTTGAGCAGTTCTTC. Protein product: CASSVGPFRGGGQVVEQFF. This chain joins TRBV9 and TRBJ2-1; D might be TRBD2 (7 bases). Trimming stripped 0 bases from V and 9 bases from J, with 28 bases between. CDR1 is SGDLS, CDR2 YYNGEE, per germline. The length of the CDR3 is 19 residues.

V gene TRBV7-2 combines with J gene TRBJ2-1, with 10 bases fitting TRBD2. Losses at the gene ends were 2 bases for V and 3 bases for J; bases not matched to a gene: 4. This CDR3 is built from 16 residues. Germline CDR1 and CDR2: SGHTA and FQGNSA. The CDR3, as DNA: TGTGCCAGCAGCTTATCTAGCGGGGGAAACTACAATGAGCAGTTCTTC. It codes for CASSLSSGGNYNEQFF.

J is TRBJ1-3 and V is TRBV11-2; D uncertain. This CDR3 spans 17 amino acids. From germline, CDR1 is SGHAT and CDR2 FQNNGV. Trimming removed 3 bases from V and 2 bases from J, with 17 bases in between. CDR3 in amino acids: CASSLVRSIAPGNTIYF. The CDR3 coding sequence is TGTGCCAGCAGCTTGGTTCGAAGTATAGCTCCTGGAAACACCATATATTTT.

The chain links TRBV7-9 to TRBJ1-1, with a tentative D call TRBD1 (5 bases). The CDR3 covers 14 residues. Trimming removed 3 bases at V and 0 bases at J, with 8 bases between. In germline, CDR1 is SEHNR, CDR2 FQNEAQ (reference sequence). The CDR3, as DNA: TGTGCCAGCAGCTTGGACACGCTGAACACTGAAGCTTTCTTT. Translating it yields CASSLDTLNTEAFF.

The gene calls are TRBV5-1 and TRBJ2-3; D is unclear. This CDR3 region has 15 residues. V was shortened by 2 bases and J by 0 bases, with 10 bases between the two germline ends. The germline V gene encodes CDR1 SGHRS and CDR2 YFSETQ. The CDR3 sequence: CASSLWGSSTDTQYF. The CDR3 DNA follows: TGCGCCAGCAGCTTATGGGGATCAAGCACAGATACGCAGTATTTT.

The chain's CDR3 is CASSQDRSGGANADTQYF. CDR3 in DNA: TGTGCCAGCAGCCAAGATCGAAGCGGGGGGGCCAACGCAGATACGCAGTATTTT. The V gene is TRBV4-2, the J gene TRBJ2-3; 10 bases align to TRBD2. CDR3 length: 18 residues. V lost 0 bases to trimming and J lost 4 bases; unmatched junction nucleotides: 10. Germline assignment: CDR1 LGHNA and CDR2 YNFKEQ.